This is a list of T cell receptor beta chains from one sample in a study of regulatory T cells in long-lasting Graves disease. TCRdb itself ran the multiplex PCR reads through MiXCR, one entry per CDR3 protein. The table lists about 470,000 distinct CDR3 sequences, about 20% of them singletons, with 6.5% to 8% in the top ten. Sequences were derived from peripheral blood mononuclear cells (PBMCs), sampled when the disease was refractory, from a patient treated with antithyroid drugs. Receptors originate from a female donor with Graves disease. Each CDR3 is given with its conserved first and last residue. Each record gives: J gene, V gene, D gene, clone size, CDR3 DNA, CDR3 protein. The D gene is left open where the match is weak. Size is omitted from some rows. Given values are once, few, many or a class for expanded clones.

>TRBJ1-1|TRBV28|NA|many
TGTGCCAGCAGAGAACAGGGATCTGGTGAAGCTTTCTTT
CASREQGSGEAFF
>TRBJ1-2|TRBV28|NA|many
TGTGCCAGCAGGCCCGCGCGGGCCCTACAGGGCTACACCTTC
CASRPARALQGYTF
>TRBJ2-5|TRBV5-1|NA|many
TGCGCCAGCAGCTTGGACAGGGCAGGAGAGACCCAGTACTTC
CASSLDRAGETQYF
>TRBJ2-1|TRBV7-2|NA|NA
TGTGCCAGCAGCTTTGGGCTCGGAGGTGGTGAGCAGTTCTTC
CASSFGLGGGEQFF
>TRBJ2-2|TRBV3-1|TRBD2|few
TGTGCCAGCAGCCAAGAAACGAGCGGGAAACCAACCGGGGAGCTGTTTTTT
CASSQETSGKPTGELFF
>TRBJ1-5|TRBV28|NA|many
TGTGCCAGCAGTCTCAGGGGATGGTACAATCAGCCCCAGCATTTT
CASSLRGWYNQPQHF
>TRBJ2-7|TRBV11-2|TRBD1|many
TGTGCCAGCAGCTTAGAAGGGACAGGGACCTACTACGAGCAGTACTTC
CASSLEGTGTYYEQYF
>TRBJ2-7|TRBV11-3|TRBD1|many
TGTGCCAGCAGCTTAGGAGACAGGGGAACAGGGCTGGACGAGCAGTACTTC
CASSLGDRGTGLDEQYF
>TRBJ2-5|TRBV6-5|NA|NA
TGTGCCAGCAGTTACTCGTTTCCAGCAGGTGACTTC
CASSYSFPAGDF
>TRBJ2-2|TRBV9|TRBD2|few
TGTGCCAGCAGCGTAGTACTAGCGGGAGGTGGGGAGCTGTTTTTT
CASSVVLAGGGELFF
>TRBJ2-3|TRBV28|TRBD2|few
TGTGCCAGCAGTTGGGTAGCGGGAACAGATACGCAGTATTTT
CASSWVAGTDTQYF
>TRBJ1-1|TRBV28|TRBD1|many
TGTGCCAGCAGCTCAGGACAGGGACAAGCTTTCTTT
CASSSGQGQAFF
>TRBJ1-2|TRBV6-1|TRBD1|many
TGTGCCAGCAGTCGCATCGCAGCCACACCCAGGGGGCTTAGCTATGGCTACACCTTC
CASSRIAATPRGLSYGYTF
>TRBJ1-1|TRBV30|NA|many
TGTGCCTGGAGTGTACGGTCTACTGAAGCTTTCTTT
CAWSVRSTEAFF
>TRBJ1-3|TRBV12-3/TRBV12-4|NA|few
TGTGCCAGCAGCTCAACAAGTTCTGGAAACACCATATATTTT
CASSSTSSGNTIYF
>TRBJ2-1|TRBV24-1|TRBD2|NA
TGTGCCACCAGTGCTAGCGGGAGGTACAATGAGCAGTTCTTC
CATSASGRYNEQFF
>TRBJ1-5|TRBV9|NA|few
TGTGCCAGCAGCGTCGACGGGAGAGGCAATCAGCCCCAGCATTTT
CASSVDGRGNQPQHF
>TRBJ2-7|TRBV11-2|TRBD2|many
TGTGCCAGCAGCCATTCGGGGGTTAGCGGGAGAGGCGGCGAGCAGTACTTC
CASSHSGVSGRGGEQYF
>TRBJ2-7|TRBV12-3/TRBV12-4|NA|NA
TGTGCCAGCAGTCATTCCGGGGTGCACGACTTC
CASSHSGVHDF
>TRBJ1-1|TRBV6-2/TRBV6-3|NA|many
TGTGCCAGCAGTTACTATCTGGGGAAGAACACTGAAGCTTTCTTT
CASSYYLGKNTEAFF
>TRBJ2-2|TRBV7-6|NA|NA
TGTGCCAGCAGGACTTACAGGGATGACACCGGGGAGCTGTTTTTT
CASRTYRDDTGELFF
>TRBJ1-5|TRBV28|TRBD1|many
TGTGCCAGCACCTCGGGGAGGACAGGGACGGGGAGCAATCAGCCCCAGCATTTT
CASTSGRTGTGSNQPQHF
>TRBJ1-1|TRBV5-5|NA|many
TGTGCCAGCAGCTTGGACCCTGCGAACACTGAAGCTTTCTTT
CASSLDPANTEAFF
>TRBJ1-1|TRBV7-2|NA|many
TGTGCCAGCAGCTTATTGAGCCGGATTGAAGCTTTCTTT
CASSLLSRIEAFF
>TRBJ1-3|TRBV9|NA|few
TGTGCCAGCAGCCCAGGGCGGACAAATGGAAACACCATATATTTT
CASSPGRTNGNTIYF
>TRBJ1-1|TRBV29-1|NA|many
TGCAGCGTTGACACGTCGCGGGTTGGAGCTTTCTTT
CSVDTSRVGAFF
>TRBJ2-4|TRBV6-2/TRBV6-3|TRBD2|NA
TGTGCCAGCAGTCTGCGGGAGACTGACAAAAACATTCAGTACTTC
CASSLRETDKNIQYF
>TRBJ2-5|TRBV28|TRBD1|many
TGTGCCAGCGGGCGACAGGGGAGGGAGACCCAGTACTTC
CASGRQGRETQYF
>TRBJ2-7|TRBV5-1|NA|many
TGCGCCAGCAGCTTGGGGCGTCCGGGCAGCTCCTACGAGCAGTACTTC
CASSLGRPGSSYEQYF
>TRBJ1-2|TRBV18|NA|many
TGTGCCAGCTCACCAGGTAGTGGCCTAGCACCCCGGGGCTACACCTTC
CASSPGSGLAPRGYTF
>TRBJ1-2|TRBV4-1|NA|NA
TGCGCCAGCAGCCAAGTCCGAGACCGAAAACTATATGGCTACACCTTC
CASSQVRDRKLYGYTF
>TRBJ2-7|TRBV2|NA|many
TGTGCCAGCTCCCGACTTCGTGAGGCCCCCTACGAGCAGTACTTC
CASSRLREAPYEQYF
>TRBJ1-2|TRBV2|NA|NA
TGTGCCAGCAAAGGGACGACGGGACGGATCTATGGCTACACCTTC
CASKGTTGRIYGYTF
>TRBJ2-2|TRBV18|NA|NA
TGTGCCAGCTCACCGGACCTTCTGACGGGCTATAACACCGGGGAGCTGTTTTTT
CASSPDLLTGYNTGELFF
>TRBJ2-2|TRBV20-1|NA|NA
TGCAGTGCTAGGGCTCGGAGTGGCGGGGAGCTGTTTTTT
CSARARSGGELFF
>TRBJ1-5|TRBV19|NA|few
TGTGCCAGTAGTATTCGGGGCCCCCCCCCAGGAAAGAATCAGCCCCAGCATTTT
CASSIRGPPPGKNQPQHF
>TRBJ1-1|TRBV27|NA|many
TGTGCCAGCAGTTTACTGAGGGCGGGCACTGAAGCTTTCTTT
CASSLLRAGTEAFF
>TRBJ2-7|TRBV27|TRBD2|many
TGTGCCAGCAGTTTGAGGCGGGAGGGCCGTTACGAGCAGTACTTC
CASSLRREGRYEQYF
>TRBJ2-2|TRBV27|TRBD2|NA
TGTGCCAGCTCCTGGCGGGAGGGAGCCGGGGAGCTGTTTTTT
CASSWREGAGELFF
>TRBJ2-7|TRBV6-1|TRBD1|many
TGTGCCAGCACACACCCTTGGGGGACAGGGATCGCCGAGCAGTACTTC
CASTHPWGTGIAEQYF
>TRBJ2-7|TRBV3-1|NA|few
TGTGCCAGCAGACCTGGGCGGTACGTCTACGAGCAGTACTTC
CASRPGRYVYEQYF
>TRBJ1-2|TRBV6-2/TRBV6-3|NA|NA
TGTGCCAGCAGTGAAGCGGGAGGGACCGGGAACGCTAACTATGGCTACACCTTC
CASSEAGGTGNANYGYTF
>TRBJ2-7|TRBV28|TRBD2|many
TGTGCCAGCAGTTTGTTGGGACTAGCGGGGTCCTACGAGCAGTACTTC
CASSLLGLAGSYEQYF
>TRBJ2-2|TRBV10-3|NA|NA
TGTGCCATCAGTGACGCTGGGCGGAAGAAGAACACCGGGGAGCTGTTTTTT
CAISDAGRKKNTGELFF
>TRBJ1-4|TRBV15|NA|NA
TGTGCCACCAGCAGAGATGTGAACAGAGGTGAAAAACTGTTTTTT
CATSRDVNRGEKLFF
>TRBJ2-1|TRBV12-3/TRBV12-4|NA|NA
TGTGCCACTCGCGACCCTCCTCAGGACAATGAGCAGTTCTTC
CATRDPPQDNEQFF
>TRBJ1-5|TRBV7-3|NA|NA
TGTGCCAGCAGCCTAAGCTATATGAATCAGCCCCAGCATTTT
CASSLSYMNQPQHF